This record concerns one T cell receptor beta chain sequence. Its antigen is unidentified. The PCR employed 60 Vbeta primers together with 13 Jbeta primers. Produced via immunoSEQ multiplex PCR; TCRdb's table is partial and in-frame only. Of some 190,000 clones detected, roughly 77% appear once; the ten largest clones hold around 1.9%. The data stem from a study of cytomegalovirus exposure and HLA in healthy donors. Overall study results and limits: Confirmation in vitro established that a few CMV-associated chains were specific for CMV antigens.

CDR1 is SGHTA, CDR2 FQGTGA, per germline. The germline V and J ends were trimmed by 2 bases and 5 bases, with 8 bases remaining between them. The CDR3 spans 13 residues. This TCR was recovered from a woman aged 25 to 39 in good health and CMV-seronegative. Sequenced material: PBMCs. The V call is TRBV7-3, the J call TRBJ2-3; D remains ambiguous. The CDR3 nucleotides are TGTGCCAGCAGCTTATATCCGGGAGATACGCAGTATTTT. Amino acids: CASSLYPGDTQYF.